One and the same sample provided the 20 T cell receptor beta chains below, sequenced in a study of shared clonotypes between healthy human individuals. Here immunoSEQ multiplex PCR was the method, and the copy in TCRdb shows in-frame clones only, minus some. The sample shows fewer than 650,000 clones, around 78% of them seen only once. Material for sequencing was PBMCs. These receptors were obtained from a woman aged 40-49 years in good health. Some clones in this sample may be carry-over from other donors' samples.

V and J are TRBV28 and TRBJ2-7, with D tentatively TRBD1 or TRBD2 (5 bases each). From germline, CDR1 is MDHEN and CDR2 SYDVKM. V was clipped by 5 bases and J by 7 bases, with 21 bases between them. The CDR3 is 15 amino acids. CDR3 residues: CASSTGTSELLEQYF. The DNA for the CDR3 is TGTGCCAGCAGTACCGGGACGTCCGAGCTCCTAGAGCAGTACTTC.

The chain's CDR3 is CASSERVGADTQYF. The DNA for the CDR3 is TGTGCCAGCAGCGAAAGGGTTGGGGCAGATACGCAGTATTTT. The chain employs TRBV2 and TRBJ2-3; no clear D. The germline V gene encodes CDR1 SNHLY and CDR2 FYNNEI. V gave up 6 bases and J gave up 4 bases, with 14 bases separating them. This CDR3 has 14 residues.

The chain carries TRBV5-1 and TRBJ2-5; no reliable D call. Trimming took off 4 bases at V and 1 base at J, with 8 bases between the two ends. Germline CDR1 and CDR2: SGHRS and YFSETQ. The CDR3 is 13 residues long. The CDR3 DNA sequence: TGCGCCAGCAGCCCGGACCCCCAAGAGACCCAGTACTTC. Translating it yields CASSPDPQETQYF. The variable domain in full, with the rest retrieved from reference TRBV5-1 and TRBJ2-5, is KAGVTQTPRYLIKTRGQQVTLSCSPISGHRSVSWYQQTPGQGLQFLFEYFSETQRNKGNFPGRFSGRQFSNSRSEMNVSTLELGDSALYLCASSPDPQETQYFGPGTRLLVL.

V usage is TRBV25-1 and J usage is TRBJ1-1; D remains ambiguous. The CDR3 sequence is 15 residues long. Germline CDR1 reads MGHDK; CDR2 reads SYGVNS. V dropped 1 base and J dropped 3 bases, with 12 bases sitting between them. The CDR3 coding sequence is TGTGCCAGCAGTGAATTGGGGAACACTGACACTGAAGCTTTCTTT. Its protein is CASSELGNTDTEAFF. The whole variable domain, remainder taken from reference TRBV25-1 and TRBJ1-1, is EADIYQTPRYLVIGTGKKITLECSQTMGHDKMYWYQQDPGMELHLIHYSYGVNSTEKGDLSSESTVSRIRTEHFPLTLESARPSHTSQYLCASSELGNTDTEAFFGQGTRLTVV.

The chain employs TRBV29-1 and TRBJ2-1, with unresolved D. The CDR3 contains 14 residues. Germline loops: CDR1 SQVTM, CDR2 ANQGSEA. V was shortened by 4 bases and J by 7 bases, with 17 bases between the two germline ends. The chain's CDR3 is CSVGLGGFPNEQFF. The CDR3 region has the DNA TGCAGCGTTGGGTTAGGTGGCTTTCCAAATGAGCAGTTCTTC.

The CDR3 region is CASIHNEQFF. As DNA, the CDR3 is TGTGCCAGCATCCACAATGAGCAGTTCTTC. The chain combines TRBV7-3 with TRBJ2-1; D uncertain. The CDR3 is 10 amino acids. Per germline, CDR1 SGHTA and CDR2 FQGTGA. V was shortened by 7 bases and J by 5 bases, with 3 bases between the two germline ends.

This clone has only a few counts. This rearrangement joins TRBV28 to TRBJ1-1; D gene ambiguous. Germline V gene lookup returns CDR1 MDHEN and CDR2 SYDVKM. Trimming stripped 7 bases from V and 1 base from J, with 10 bases between. The CDR3 length is 13 residues. In DNA, the CDR3 is TGTGCCAGCACCCTAGGTGCGAACACTGAAGCTTTCTTT. It translates to CASTLGANTEAFF.

The chain links TRBV29-1 to TRBJ1-5; 8 bases are shared with TRBD1. Germline CDR1 reads SQVTM; CDR2 reads ANQGSEA. The CDR3 contains 12 residues. The V gene end was trimmed by 6 bases and the J gene end by 6 bases; junction bases not matched to a gene: 4. CDR3 nucleotides: TGCAGCGTGACAGGGGCTGGTCAGCCCCAGCATTTT. Translating it yields CSVTGAGQPQHF.

The chain uses TRBV2 and TRBJ2-6; 7 bases are shared with TRBD2. CDR1 and CDR2 (germline): SNHLY, FYNNEI. With V trimmed by 8 bases and J by 4 bases, 8 bases remained unmatched. The CDR3 totals 15 residues. The CDR3 is CASSMGREGANVLTF. CDR3 DNA: TGTGCCAGCTCAATGGGGAGGGAAGGGGCCAACGTCCTGACTTTC.

This chain uses TRBV29-1 with TRBJ2-7; D assignment may be TRBD1 or TRBD2 (6 bases each). Germline CDR1 and CDR2: SQVTM and ANQGSEA. V lost 4 bases and J lost 5, with 18 bases in between. This CDR3 region has 14 residues. The CDR3 loop is CSVVGGSTNNEQYF. The CDR3 DNA sequence: TGCAGCGTTGTCGGGGGCAGTACAAATAACGAGCAGTACTTC.

In regard to this clone: The sample contains more than one DNA sequence encoding this CDR3. The gene calls are TRBV11-3 and TRBJ2-7; D call uncertain. V was trimmed by 3 bases and J by 1 base, leaving 7 bases between them. From germline, CDR1 is SGHNT and CDR2 YENEEA. This CDR3 is built from 13 residues. DNA of the CDR3: TGTGCCAGCAGCTTCAGTGATTCCTACGAGCAGTACTTC. Protein product: CASSFSDSYEQYF.

The chain uses TRBV4-2 and TRBJ2-3; D might be TRBD2 (5 bases). The CDR3 is made up of 16 amino acids. V lost 4 bases, J lost 2 bases, and 16 bases lay in between. Germline V gives CDR1 LGHNA, CDR2 YNFKEQ. The CDR3 protein is CASSRQRSGSTDTQYF. DNA for the CDR3: TGTGCCAGCAGCCGCCAGCGCAGCGGTTCCACAGATACGCAGTATTTT.

The CDR3 sequence: CASIDDRAGNTIYF. The DNA of the CDR3 is TGTGCCAGCATAGATGACAGGGCTGGAAACACCATATATTTT. The gene calls are TRBV25-1 and TRBJ1-3; 7 nucleotides line up with TRBD1. The germline V gene encodes CDR1 MGHDK and CDR2 SYGVNS. The CDR3 runs to 14 residues. J lost 2 bases, V lost 7 bases, and 5 bases had no gene match.

This clone appeared a single time. The CDR3 region has the DNA TGTGCCACCAGCAGAGATTTCGGGAACTACGAGCAGTACTTC. This gives the protein CATSRDFGNYEQYF. The chain employs TRBV15 and TRBJ2-7; TRBD2 might be the D (5 bases). Trimming cost V 0 bases and J 3 bases, with 9 bases left between them. Germline V gene lookup returns CDR1 LNHNV and CDR2 YYDKDF (reference sequence). This CDR3 contains 14 residues.

The V and J genes are TRBV5-4 and TRBJ2-1; TRBD2 might be the D (6 bases). This CDR3 is built from 15 residues. Germline CDR1 reads SGHNT; CDR2 reads YYREEE (reference sequence). V was cut by 2 bases and J by 9 bases, with 18 bases left in between. In DNA, the CDR3 is TGTGCCAGCAGCTTCGTAAGCGGGCCGGTCAGTGAGCAGTTCTTC. It yields the protein CASSFVSGPVSEQFF.

The rearrangement uses TRBV6-5 and TRBJ2-7; 7 nucleotides agree with TRBD2. From germline, CDR1 is MNHEY and CDR2 SVGAGI. The CDR3 is 15 amino acids. After removal of 4 bases from V and 7 bases from J, the junction contained 13 bases not matched to a gene. For the CDR3, the DNA is TGTGCCAGCAGTTCTAGTCGGGAGCGGGGTGGAGAGCAGTACTTC. Amino acids: CASSSSRERGGEQYF.

The chain recombines TRBV5-1 with TRBJ2-4; no firm D call. CDR1 SGHRS and CDR2 YFSETQ come from the germline V gene. V lost 0 bases to trimming and J lost 5 bases, with 6 bases between them. The CDR3 sequence is 13 residues long. As DNA, the CDR3 is TGCGCCAGCAGCTTGGAACTTCAAAACATTCAGTACTTC. Protein product: CASSLELQNIQYF.

CDR3 sequence: CASSSYRGTHSYEQYF. The CDR3 DNA is TGTGCCAGCAGCTCCTACCGAGGGACACACTCCTACGAGCAGTACTTC. The chain combines TRBV7-8 with TRBJ2-7; D possibly corresponds to TRBD1 (6 bases). The germline V and J ends were trimmed by 4 bases and 0 bases, with 16 bases remaining between them. Per germline, CDR1 SGHVS and CDR2 FQNEAQ. This CDR3 is built from 16 residues.

V and J are TRBV6-5 and TRBJ2-5, with 9 nucleotides matching TRBD2. The J call is in doubt because the DNA end fits TRBJ2-7 better. Germline V CDR1 and CDR2: MNHEY, SVGAGI. This CDR3 contains 15 residues. DNA of the CDR3: TGTGCCAGCAGTTACCTTGCTAGCGGGATTTACGAGCAGTACTTC. Its protein is CASSYLASGIYEQYF.

J is TRBJ2-6 and V is TRBV5-6; 7 nucleotides align to TRBD2. The CDR3 runs 18 residues. With V trimmed by 3 bases and J by 4 bases, 13 bases remained unmatched. CDR1 SGHDT and CDR2 YYEEEE come from the germline V gene. Here the CDR3 DNA reads TGTGCCAGCAGCTCGGGACTACTGAGAAGAGCGGGGGCCAACGTCCTGACTTTC. As protein: CASSSGLLRRAGANVLTF. Drawing the rest from reference TRBV5-6 and TRBJ2-6, the complete variable domain is DAGVTQSPTHLIKTRGQQVTLRCSPKSGHDTVSWYQQALGQGPQFIFQYYEEEERQRGNFPDRFSGHQFPNYSSELNVNALLLGDSALYLCASSSGLLRRAGANVLTFGAGSRLTVL.